The T cell receptor beta chain described here comes from a study of T cell repertoires in cytomegalovirus infection. The V and J ends lost 4 bases and 4 bases, in that order; junction bases with no gene match: 9. Germline CDR1 is MNHEY and CDR2 is SMNVEV (reference sequence). CDR3 length equals 16 residues. This clonotype has just a few counts. Its antigen remains unknown. One entry per CDR3 protein, called by TCRdb with MiXCR from the reads. The sample has 300,000 to 400,000 distinct CDR3 sequences, just under 30% seen once. The chain has TRBV27 and TRBJ2-3; 9 bases map to TRBD2. The starting material was cultured PBMCs, obtained from culture after CMV antigen stimulation. The sequence was obtained from a human donor in good health (CMV status not recorded). Some clones in this sample may be carry-over from other donors' samples. The DNA of the CDR3 is TGTGCCAGCAGTTCCTTTAGCGGGAGCTACGCAGATACGCAGTATTTT. Translating gives CASSSFSGSYADTQYF.